The 25 T cell receptor beta chains presented below share a single source sample, sequenced in a study of cytomegalovirus exposure and HLA in healthy donors. Measured with immunoSEQ multiplex PCR; TCRdb has only the in-frame clones, and not every one. The sample has 85,000 to 90,000 clones; approximately 96% are singletons. Sequenced: PBMCs. These receptors were obtained from a man aged 18 to 35 in good health and CMV-seronegative.

This clone was seen only a few times. V is TRBV4-2 and J is TRBJ2-7, with a possible D match to TRBD1 (6 bases). Germline V gene sequence: CDR1 LGHNA, CDR2 YNFKEQ. This CDR3 has 15 residues. The ends were cut back, 0 bases at V and 2 bases at J, with 11 bases in the middle. CDR3 residues: CASSQDPGTTYEQYF. CDR3 coding DNA: TGTGCCAGCAGCCAAGACCCCGGGACAACCTACGAGCAGTACTTC.

V gene TRBV9 combines with J gene TRBJ2-1; 7 bases are a match to TRBD1. The CDR3 has 18 amino acids. Per germline, CDR1 SGDLS and CDR2 YYNGEE. J lost 5 bases, V lost 4 bases, and 18 bases had no gene match. The CDR3 loop reads CASSIRDSYTSLNNEQFF. CDR3 DNA: TGTGCCAGCAGCATCCGGGACAGCTACACTTCTCTTAACAATGAGCAGTTCTTC.

The chain uses TRBV18 and TRBJ2-2; TRBD1 agrees at 11 bases. The junction had 7 bases not matched to a gene; V was cut back by 3 bases and J by 4 bases. Germline V gene data show CDR1 as KGHSH and CDR2 as LQKENI. The CDR3 sequence is 17 residues long. The CDR3 bases are TGTGCCAGCTCACCCCTCGGACAGGGGGCGAGCACCGGGGAGCTGTTTTTT. Translation: CASSPLGQGASTGELFF.

This chain joins TRBV18 and TRBJ1-2; 9 nucleotides line up with TRBD1. This CDR3 has 13 amino acids. V shed 5 bases and J 8 bases; nucleotides not matched to a gene: 6. The germline CDR1 and CDR2 sequences are KGHSH and LQKENI. In nucleotides, the CDR3 is TGTGCCAGCTCAGAGGGACAGGGTTACGGCTACACCTTC. It yields the protein CASSEGQGYGYTF. The full variable domain, completed using reference TRBV18 and TRBJ1-2, is NAGVMQNPRHLVRRRGQEARLRCSPMKGHSHVYWYRQLPEEGLKFMVYLQKENIIDESGMPKERFSAEFPKEGPSILRIQQVVRGDSAAYFCASSEGQGYGYTFGSGTRLTVV.

The chain couples TRBV7-2 to TRBJ2-6; no definite D call. The CDR3 covers 16 residues. Trimming took 1 base from V and 0 from J, leaving 7 bases between them. Germline V lookup: CDR1 SGHTA, CDR2 FQGNSA. In nucleotides, the CDR3 is TGTGCCAGCAGCTTAGTCCTGGCCTCTGGGGCCAACGTCCTGACTTTC. Translation gives CASSLVLASGANVLTF.

This chain links TRBV2 with TRBJ1-1; D unclear. Trimming pared 5 bases from V and 1 base from J, leaving 8 bases between. CDR1 is SNHLY, CDR2 FYNNEI, per germline. The CDR3 extends over 13 amino acids. The CDR3 DNA sequence: TGTGCCAGCAGTTTTTCAGGGAACACTGAAGCTTTCTTT. Translating it yields CASSFSGNTEAFF.

The chain joins TRBV7-9 to TRBJ2-5, with TRBD1 matching over 12 bases. CDR1 SEHNR and CDR2 FQNEAQ come from the germline V gene (reference sequence). V gave up 7 bases and J gave up 0 bases; unmatched junction bases: 9. The CDR3 length is 17 residues. The CDR3 sequence: CASTRLRDRGHQETQYF. The CDR3 nucleotides read TGTGCCAGCACCCGCCTCCGGGACAGGGGGCACCAAGAGACCCAGTACTTC.

V usage is TRBV7-9 and J usage is TRBJ2-5; tentative D call: TRBD1 (6 bases). V was trimmed by 2 bases and J by 9 bases, leaving 16 bases between them. CDR3 length: 14 amino acids. In germline, CDR1 is SEHNR, CDR2 FQNEAQ (reference sequence). This chain's CDR3 is CASSLSSLAGAQYF. CDR3 in DNA: TGTGCCAGCAGCTTATCTTCTCTGGCAGGGGCCCAGTACTTC. The entire variable domain, with the rest obtained from reference TRBV7-9 and TRBJ2-5, is as follows: DTGVSQNPRHKITKRGQNVTFRCDPISEHNRLYWYRQTLGQGPEFLTYFQNEAQLEKSRLLSDRFSAERPKGSFSTLEIQRTEQGDSAMYLCASSLSSLAGAQYFGPGTRLLVL.

This chain links TRBV7-2 with TRBJ1-4; 8 bases fit TRBD1. The V and J ends lost 5 bases and 10 bases, in that order; junction bases with no gene match: 12. This CDR3 is 15 amino acids long. Germline-derived CDR1 and CDR2 are SGHTA and FQGNSA. The CDR3 coding sequence is TGTGCCAGCAGCAGTGACAGGGGTCTCTTTTCAAAACTGTTTTTT. The encoded protein is CASSSDRGLFSKLFF. Complete variable domain (other parts from reference TRBV7-2 and TRBJ1-4): GAGVSQSPSNKVTEKGKDVELRCDPISGHTALYWYRQSLGQGLEFLIYFQGNSAPDKSGLPSDRFSAERTGGSVSTLTIQRTQQEDSAVYLCASSSDRGLFSKLFFGSGTQLSVL.

This rearrangement joins TRBV11-2 to TRBJ2-1; D is perhaps TRBD2 (6 bases). The CDR3 extends over 14 amino acids. Germline V CDR1 and CDR2: SGHAT, FQNNGV. V shed 3 bases and J shed 2 bases, with 8 bases lying between them. The CDR3 spells CASSLVAAYNEQFF. CDR3 nucleotides: TGTGCCAGCAGCTTGGTAGCGGCCTACAATGAGCAGTTCTTC.

The chain has TRBV2 and TRBJ2-1; 10 bases are a match to TRBD1. CDR1 SNHLY and CDR2 FYNNEI come from the germline V gene. With V trimmed by 3 bases and J by 7 bases, 6 bases remained unmatched. The CDR3 length is 15 residues. CDR3 loop: CASSDRQGAANEQFF. The CDR3 DNA is TGTGCCAGCAGTGACAGACAGGGGGCGGCGAATGAGCAGTTCTTC.

This clone was recorded only once. The chain joins TRBV7-9 to TRBJ2-1; D is possibly TRBD1 (5 bases). CDR1 and CDR2 (germline): SEHNR, FQNEAQ (reference sequence). CDR3 length: 15 residues. Trimming pared 1 base from V and 9 bases from J, leaving 16 bases between. Here the CDR3 DNA reads TGTGCCAGCAGCTTAGTAGTACCGACAGCCGGTGAGCAGTTCTTC. This codes for CASSLVVPTAGEQFF.

The CDR3: CSVGSGETGTSTDTQYF. CDR3 nucleotides: TGCAGCGTTGGGAGTGGGGAAACAGGAACCAGCACAGATACGCAGTATTTT. The J gene is TRBJ2-3, the V gene TRBV29-1, with D perhaps matching TRBD1 (5 bases). Germline V CDR1 and CDR2: SQVTM, ANQGSEA. This CDR3 has 17 residues. The V and J ends lost 4 bases and 0 bases respectively, with 20 bases between them.

The chain uses TRBV19 and TRBJ2-5; 9 bases are shared with TRBD1. Per the germline V gene, CDR1 is LNHDA and CDR2 is SQIVND (reference sequence). With V trimmed by 6 bases and J by 4 bases, 3 bases remained unmatched. The CDR3 is 13 amino acids. CDR3 coding DNA: TGTGCCAGTAGAACAGGGGGCTCAGAGACCCAGTACTTC. This gives the protein CASRTGGSETQYF. The variable domain in full, completed from reference TRBV19 and TRBJ2-5, reads DGGITQSPKYLFRKEGQNVTLSCEQNLNHDAMYWYRQDPGQGLRLIYYSQIVNDFQKGDIAEGYSVSREKKESFPLTVTSAQKNPTAFYLCASRTGGSETQYFGPGTRLLVL.

This chain connects TRBV27 to TRBJ1-5; D call uncertain. V gave up 7 bases and J gave up 0 bases, with 10 bases separating them. The germline V gene has CDR1 MNHEY and CDR2 SMNVEV (reference sequence). This CDR3 comprises 14 residues. CDR3 in amino acids: CASNSLYSNQPQHF. The DNA for the CDR3 is TGTGCCAGCAATTCCCTCTATAGCAATCAGCCCCAGCATTTT.

The rearrangement uses TRBV6-5 and TRBJ1-1; D call uncertain. CDR1 is MNHEY and CDR2 is SVGAGI in the germline V gene. The CDR3 runs to 16 residues. Trimming shortened V by 2 bases and J by 4 bases, and 17 bases separated the two germline ends. The DNA for the CDR3 is TGTGCCAGCAGTTACCTCTCCACGGGTGTGGGCACTGAAGCTTTCTTT. Translation: CASSYLSTGVGTEAFF.

The chain uses TRBV6-6 and TRBJ2-7; a weak D match, TRBD1 (5 bases). The CDR3 is 14 residues long. The germline V and J ends were trimmed by 6 bases and 0 bases, with 12 bases remaining between them. Per germline, CDR1 MNHNY and CDR2 SVGAGI (reference sequence). The DNA for the CDR3 is TGTGCCAGCAGCGAACAGGAGATCTCCTACGAGCAGTACGTC. It specifies CASSEQEISYEQYV.

V and J are TRBV29-1 and TRBJ1-1; 7 nucleotides line up with TRBD1. The J segment lost 6 bases and the V segment lost 5 bases, leaving 12 bases of the junction unmatched. Germline-derived CDR1 and CDR2 are SQVTM and ANQGSEA. The CDR3 contains 14 residues. CDR3: CSVRPQGGGAEAFF. CDR3 coding DNA: TGCAGCGTTCGACCCCAAGGGGGCGGAGCTGAAGCTTTCTTT.

The rearrangement joins TRBV7-6 to TRBJ2-2, with 9 bases identical to TRBD2. Unmatched junction bases numbered 13, after V lost 2 bases and J lost 6 bases. The CDR3 is 18 residues long. The germline gives CDR1 SGHVS, CDR2 FNYEAQ. CDR3 in DNA: TGTGCCAGCAGCTTACCTGAAGCTAGCGGGAAGGGTGCCGGGGAGCTGTTTTTT. Its translation is CASSLPEASGKGAGELFF.

This chain connects TRBV6-6 to TRBJ1-2; TRBD1 aligns across 9 bases. The V gene end was trimmed by 2 bases and the J gene end by 3 bases; junction bases not matched to a gene: 1. The CDR3 contains 14 residues. Germline-derived CDR1 and CDR2 are MNHNY and SVGAGI (reference sequence). The CDR3 DNA reads as TGTGCCAGCAGTTACCGGGACAGGGACTATGGCTACACCTTC. Protein product: CASSYRDRDYGYTF.

The chain couples TRBV6-1 to TRBJ2-7, with D possibly matching TRBD2 (6 bases). The germline V gene encodes CDR1 MNHNS and CDR2 SASEGT. The CDR3 sequence is 14 residues long. Trimming took 6 bases from V and 2 from J, leaving 14 bases between them. In DNA form, the CDR3 reads TGTGCCAGCAGCGTCTCCCGGGGGACCTACGAGCAGTACTTC. Protein product: CASSVSRGTYEQYF.

To note about this clone: The junction and the germline gene differ at one end; a read error may be behind it. The chain employs TRBV7-9 and TRBJ1-2; D not certain. Germline V gene sequence: CDR1 SEHNR, CDR2 FQNEAQ (reference sequence). The CDR3 runs to 15 residues. The CDR3 region has the DNA TGTGCCAGCACCTTACCCGGGATTTCTAACTATGGCTACACCTTC. Residues: CASTLPGISNYGYTF.

V and J are TRBV30 and TRBJ2-1, with a possible D match to TRBD1 (5 bases). The V end was cut by 2 bases, the J end by 7 bases, with 12 bases between. Germline CDR1 GTSNPN, CDR2 SVGIG (reference sequence). This CDR3 has 13 amino acids. The CDR3 loop is CAWSIRVLNEQFF. The CDR3 region has the DNA TGTGCCTGGAGTATCAGGGTTTTGAATGAGCAGTTCTTC.

This rearrangement joins TRBV5-8 to TRBJ2-5; TRBD2 matches 14 bases. Trimming cost V 2 bases and J 4 bases; bases outside gene matches: 10. Germline lookup yields CDR1 SGHTS and CDR2 YDEGEE. This CDR3 is 18 amino acids long. This CDR3 is CASSLIGTSGRGGETQYF. CDR3 in DNA: TGTGCCAGCAGCTTAATAGGGACTAGCGGGAGAGGTGGAGAGACCCAGTACTTC.

The chain has TRBV11-3 and TRBJ2-1; TRBD2 agrees at 8 bases. Per germline, CDR1 SGHNT and CDR2 YENEEA. Unmatched junction bases numbered 4, after V lost 5 bases and J lost 1 base. CDR3 size: 15 residues. The CDR3 reads CASSRTSFSYNEQFF. The CDR3 region has the DNA TGTGCCAGCAGCCGGACTAGCTTTTCCTACAATGAGCAGTTCTTC. The full variable domain, its missing parts supplied by reference TRBV11-3 and TRBJ2-1, is EAGVVQSPRYKIIEKKQPVAFWCNPISGHNTLYWYLQNLGQGPELLIRYENEEAVDDSQLPKDRFSAERLKGVDSTLKIQPAELGDSAVYLCASSRTSFSYNEQFFGPGTRLTVL.